This T cell receptor beta chain was found in a study of graft-versus-host responses after intestinal transplantation. Measured with immunoSEQ multiplex PCR; TCRdb has only the in-frame clones, and not every one. The sample includes around 90,000 clones, 85% to 95% of them seen just once. As to this clone: Its antigen remains unidentified.

V shed 6 bases and J shed 4 bases, with 19 bases lying between them. Germline lookup yields CDR1 SEHNR and CDR2 FQNEAQ (reference sequence). The CDR3 spans 16 residues. This clonotype was sampled from a human donor who was the organ donor for an intestinal transplant. Specimen: unstimulated CD8+ T cells sorted from spleen or lymph node cells, collected before transplant. The chain is built from TRBV7-9 and TRBJ2-1; D unclear. CDR3 coding DNA: TGTGCCAGCAGGCCAAATGCTCCTAAATCGTACAATGAGCAGTTCTTC. Residues: CASRPNAPKSYNEQFF.